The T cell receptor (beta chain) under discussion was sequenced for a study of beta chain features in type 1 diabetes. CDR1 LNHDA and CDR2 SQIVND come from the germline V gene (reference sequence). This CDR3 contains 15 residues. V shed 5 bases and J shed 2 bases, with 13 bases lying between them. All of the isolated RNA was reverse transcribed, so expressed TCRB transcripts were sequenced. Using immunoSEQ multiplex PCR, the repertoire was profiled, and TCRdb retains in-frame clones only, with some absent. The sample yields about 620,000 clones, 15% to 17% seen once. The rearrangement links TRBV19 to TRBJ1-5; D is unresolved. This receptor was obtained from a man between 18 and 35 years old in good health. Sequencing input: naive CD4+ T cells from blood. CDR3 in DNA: TGTGCCAGTAGTCCGCCCCTGGGTCGCAATCAGCCCCAGCATTTT. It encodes CASSPPLGRNQPQHF.